The present TCR beta chain was sequenced within a study of a mutant IDH1 vaccine in newly diagnosed glioma listed by TCRdb under 2021. Broadly, across the study: Patients were given eight vaccinations, in weeks 1, 3, 5, 7, 11, 15, 19 and 23, which matched visits V03 through V10. Vaccination was initiated 4-6 weeks after radiotherapy alone, or concurrently with temozolomide cycles in the chemotherapy-containing groups. The 30 to 40 treated patients were approximately 62% male and around 40% female, with a mean age of around 40 years. Prior to enrollment, patients had been given standard therapy consisting of radiotherapy alone, temozolomide alone, or radiochemotherapy with temozolomide, with the combination given to most patients. Peripheral blood was collected at six visits: V03 (baseline), V05, V07, V10, V12 and V13. For exploratory analyses, longitudinal TCRB deep sequencing was carried out in around 26 treated patients wherever samples were available. The paper's findings and limits, for the study overall: The authors noted that analyses of patient blood samples could not be reproduced because of sample limitations. Immune responses induced by the vaccine were seen in over 90% of patients across multiple MHC alleles. No apparent relationship was observed between pseudoprogression and alterations in the top peripheral T cell clonotypes detected by TCRB sequencing. PBMC samples for TCRB deep sequencing were selected based on availability.

The sample's time point label, decoded: week 5, during vaccination. Each vaccine dose was 300 ug of a 20-mer mutant IDH1 peptide in Montanide, given subcutaneously with topical imiquimod. Newly diagnosed WHO grade 3 or 4 IDH1-mutant astrocytomas showing loss of nuclear ATRX were present in the donors. The samples were drawn from NOA16, a multicentre, single-arm, open-label phase I trial in Germany that tested a mutant IDH1 peptide vaccine in humans for the first time. The DNeasy Blood and Tissue Kit was used to extract genomic DNA from EDTA blood for TCRB sequencing. Points on this clone: Its binding antigen is unknown. Within one base of it there is no much larger clone, and no base qualities were kept.

CDR1 and CDR2, per the germline V gene, are LGHNA and YNFKEQ. Measured from the cysteine to the phenylalanine, the CDR3 is 15 residues long. Only the CDR3 portion is preserved as DNA: 45 bases, with reading frame beginning at the first base. V has 0 bases trimmed and J has 6 bases trimmed; junction bases matching no gene number 7. To prepare the library, the immunoSEQ multiplex PCR assay was applied. The hsTCRB Kit was used according to the manufacturer's protocol to amplify rearranged TCR beta chain sequences. TCRB libraries were sequenced on an Illumina MiSeq. The authors' pipeline ran thus. Demultiplexing, trimming and gene mapping were performed with the kit vendor's proprietary platform. Imported from immuneACCESS, the table was reduced by TCRdb to in-frame sequences with V and J called. These copies leave out some clones; in studies compared against another copy, an unresolved V gene accounts for under half, and the cause of the remainder is not known. For V, J and clone size, that table is used; D and trimming come from the DNA. Here the sample has 53,000 or so clones; roughly 73% occur a single time. Clones ranked in the top ten supply roughly 4.8% of the sample.

Material: PBMCs, obtained from a glioma patient whose treatment included an IDH1 peptide vaccine. The V gene is TRBV4-2 and the J gene is TRBJ1-2, and TRBD1 matches 7 of the central bases. This TCR came from a man aged 50 to 60 with glioma. In nucleotides, the sequence is TGTGCCAGCAGCCAAGATGGGAGGGGGCGTAATGGCTACACCTTC. Its protein reads: CASSQDGRGRNGYTF.